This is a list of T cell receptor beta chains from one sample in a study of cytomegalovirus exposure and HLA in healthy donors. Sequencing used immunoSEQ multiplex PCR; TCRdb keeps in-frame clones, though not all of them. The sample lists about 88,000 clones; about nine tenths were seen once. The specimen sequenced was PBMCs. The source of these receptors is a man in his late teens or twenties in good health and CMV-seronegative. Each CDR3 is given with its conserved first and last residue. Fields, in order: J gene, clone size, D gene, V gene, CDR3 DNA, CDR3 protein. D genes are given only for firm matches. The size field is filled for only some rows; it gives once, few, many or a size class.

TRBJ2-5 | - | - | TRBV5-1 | TGCGCCAGCACCCGGGGACAAACCCAAGAGACCCAGTACTTC | CASTRGQTQETQYF
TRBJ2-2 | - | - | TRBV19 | TGTGCCAGTAGTATCTCGTCGGTTCCGGGATTCACCGGGGAGCTGTTTTTT | CASSISSVPGFTGELFF
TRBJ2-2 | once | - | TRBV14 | TGTGCCAGCAGTCAAAACAGGGTCGGCCGGACCGGGGAGCTGTTTTTT | CASSQNRVGRTGELFF
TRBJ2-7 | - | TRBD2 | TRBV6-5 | TGTGCCAGCAGTTACTTAAGCGGGACCTCCCGGAGAGAGCAGTACTTC | CASSYLSGTSRREQYF
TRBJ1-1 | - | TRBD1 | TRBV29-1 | TGCAGCGCAACAGGGGACACTGAAGCTTTCTTT | CSATGDTEAFF
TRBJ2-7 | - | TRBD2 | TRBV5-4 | TGTGCCAGCAGCTCCAGCGGGAATGTCGCCTACGAGCAGTACTTC | CASSSSGNVAYEQYF
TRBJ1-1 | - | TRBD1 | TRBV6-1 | TGTGCCAGCAGGCGTCAGGGGGCTTACACTGAAGCTTTCTTT | CASRRQGAYTEAFF
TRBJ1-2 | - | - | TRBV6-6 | TGTGCCAGCAGTCTAGGTTTGGGGGGAGGCTATGGCTACACCTTC | CASSLGLGGGYGYTF
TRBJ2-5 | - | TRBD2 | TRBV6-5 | TGTGCCAGCAGTTACTCAGGCGGGAGGGGGCAAGAGACCCAGTACTTC | CASSYSGGRGQETQYF
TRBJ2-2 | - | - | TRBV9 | TGTGCCAGCAGCTCCGGGACTTTGAACACCGGGGAGCTGTTTTTT | CASSSGTLNTGELFF
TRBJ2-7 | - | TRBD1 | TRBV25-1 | TGTGCCAGCATTAGACAGGGAACCTACGAGCAGTACTTC | CASIRQGTYEQYF
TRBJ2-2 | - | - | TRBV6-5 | TGTGCCAGCAGAATAGCAGCCGACGGGGAGCTGTTTTTT | CASRIAADGELFF
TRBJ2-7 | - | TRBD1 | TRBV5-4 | TGTGCCAGCAGCAACGACAGGGGGAACACCTACGAGCAGTACTTC | CASSNDRGNTYEQYF
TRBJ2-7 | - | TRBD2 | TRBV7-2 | TGTGCCAGCAGCTTAAAGGTAGCGGGATTCTCCTACGAGCAGTACTTC | CASSLKVAGFSYEQYF
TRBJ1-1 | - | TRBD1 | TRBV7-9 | TGTGCCAGCAATCTTCAGGGGGCACCCGAAGCTTTCTTT | CASNLQGAPEAFF
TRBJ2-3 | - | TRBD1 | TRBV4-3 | TGCGCCAGCAGCCAAGGTCCAGGGGGTACGCAGTATTTT | CASSQGPGGTQYF
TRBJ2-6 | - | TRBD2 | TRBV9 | TGTGCCAGCAGCGTAAAGGCTAGCGGGACCAACTCTGGGGCCAACGTCCTGACTTTC | CASSVKASGTNSGANVLTF